Listed here is a single TCR beta chain. The CDR3 is 20 amino acids. V was cut by 2 bases and J by 2 bases, with 25 bases left in between. The germline CDR1 and CDR2 sequences are WSHSY and SAAADI. These data originate in a study of technical replicates of blood from a handful of donors. Here immunoSEQ multiplex PCR was the method, and the copy in TCRdb shows in-frame clones only, minus some. The table includes about 98,000 clones, 95% detected once. The sequence was collected from a human donor in good health. Sequencing was carried out using T cells isolated from PBMCs. The V gene is TRBV10-2, the J gene TRBJ2-1; D possibly corresponds to TRBD2 (6 bases). As DNA, the CDR3 is TGCGCCAGCAGTGAGAGGACCGGGGCGGGATGGGTCGGGCCCTACAATGAGCAGTTCTTC. It codes for CASSERTGAGWVGPYNEQFF.